Listed below are T cell receptor beta chains from one sample, sequenced in a study of cytomegalovirus exposure and HLA in healthy donors. Sequenced by immunoSEQ multiplex PCR; TCRdb stores in-frame clones only, minus some. The sample contains 100,000 to 150,000 clones, about four fifths of which appear only once. Source material: PBMCs. The receptors here all came from a man aged 35 to 55 in good health and CMV-seronegative. Each CDR3 is given with its conserved first and last residue. Size is omitted from some rows. Given values are once, few, many or a class for expanded clones.

V gene: TRBV6-4
clone size: -
CDR3 protein: CASSDPKARTVKGNEQFF

V gene: TRBV5-1
clone size: few
CDR3 protein: CASSVGTARANTGELFF

V gene: TRBV19
clone size: -
CDR3 protein: CASSPPLGRLYYGYTF

V gene: TRBV7-8
clone size: -
CDR3 protein: CASSWGPAENTEAFF

V gene: TRBV6-4
clone size: -
CDR3 protein: CASSGQGGNEQFF

V gene: TRBV5-8
clone size: -
CDR3 protein: CASSLTSGTDTQYF

V gene: TRBV6-6
clone size: -
CDR3 protein: CASSSRSDSPLHF

V gene: TRBV11-2
clone size: -
CDR3 protein: CASSLLGPAGIYEQYF

V gene: TRBV28
clone size: few
CDR3 protein: CASSFSLSLLGDTRIANYGYTF

V gene: TRBV5-1
clone size: once
CDR3 protein: CASSPRQGWKGEQYF

V gene: TRBV9
clone size: -
CDR3 protein: CASSIQGQDEYNEQFF

V gene: TRBV2
clone size: -
CDR3 protein: CASGRGTINTGELFF